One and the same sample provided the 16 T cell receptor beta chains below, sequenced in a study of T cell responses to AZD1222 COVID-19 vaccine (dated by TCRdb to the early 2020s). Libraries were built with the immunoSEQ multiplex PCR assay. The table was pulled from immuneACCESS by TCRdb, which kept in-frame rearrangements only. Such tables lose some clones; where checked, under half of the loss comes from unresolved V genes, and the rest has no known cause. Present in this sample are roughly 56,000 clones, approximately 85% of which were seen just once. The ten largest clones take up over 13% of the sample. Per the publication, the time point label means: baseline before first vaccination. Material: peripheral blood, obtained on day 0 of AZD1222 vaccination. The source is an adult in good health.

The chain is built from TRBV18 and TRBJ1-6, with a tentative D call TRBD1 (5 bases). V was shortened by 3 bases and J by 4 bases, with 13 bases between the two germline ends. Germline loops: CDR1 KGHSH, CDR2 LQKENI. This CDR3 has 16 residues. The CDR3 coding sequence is TGTGCCAGCTCACCTGAGGGGTCCCTATATAATTCACCCCTCCACTTT. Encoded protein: CASSPEGSLYNSPLHF.

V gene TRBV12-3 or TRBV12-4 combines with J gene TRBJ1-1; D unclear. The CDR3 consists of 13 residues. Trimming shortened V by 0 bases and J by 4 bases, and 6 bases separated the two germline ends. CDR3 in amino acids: CASSLADFTEAFF. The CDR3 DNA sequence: TGTGCCAGCAGTTTAGCCGATTTCACTGAAGCTTTCTTT.

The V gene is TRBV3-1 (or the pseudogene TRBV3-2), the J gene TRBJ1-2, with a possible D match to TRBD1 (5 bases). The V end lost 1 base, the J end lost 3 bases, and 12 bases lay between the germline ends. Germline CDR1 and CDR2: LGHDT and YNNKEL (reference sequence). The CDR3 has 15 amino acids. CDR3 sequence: CASSQAAGTYYGYTF. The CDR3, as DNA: TGTGCCAGCAGCCAAGCCGCCGGGACCTACTATGGCTACACCTTC.

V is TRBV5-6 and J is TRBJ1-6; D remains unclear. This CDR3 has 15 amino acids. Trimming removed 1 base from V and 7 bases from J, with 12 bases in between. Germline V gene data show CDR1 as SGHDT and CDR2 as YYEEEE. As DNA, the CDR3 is TGTGCCAGCAGCTTGTTGGTGGGATACAATTCACCCCTCCACTTT. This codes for CASSLLVGYNSPLHF.

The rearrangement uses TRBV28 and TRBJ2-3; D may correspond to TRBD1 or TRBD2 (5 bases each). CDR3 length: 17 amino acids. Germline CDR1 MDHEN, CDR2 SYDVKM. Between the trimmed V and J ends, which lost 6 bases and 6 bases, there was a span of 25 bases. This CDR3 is CASSPRGGPTGIDTQYF. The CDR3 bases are TGTGCCAGCAGCCCTCGGGGCGGGCCCACCGGAATCGATACGCAGTATTTT.

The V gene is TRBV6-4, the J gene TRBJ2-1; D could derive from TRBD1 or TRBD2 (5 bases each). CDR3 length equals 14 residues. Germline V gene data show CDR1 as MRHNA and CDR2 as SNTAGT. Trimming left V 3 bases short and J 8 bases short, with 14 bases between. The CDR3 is CASSEGVGADEQFF. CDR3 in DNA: TGTGCCAGCAGTGAAGGTGTCGGGGCCGATGAGCAGTTCTTC.

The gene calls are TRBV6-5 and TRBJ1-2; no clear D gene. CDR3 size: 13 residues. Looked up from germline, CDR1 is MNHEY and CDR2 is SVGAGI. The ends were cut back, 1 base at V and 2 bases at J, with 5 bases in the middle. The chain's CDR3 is CASSYYRNYGYTF. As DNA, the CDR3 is TGTGCCAGCAGTTACTACAGAAACTATGGCTACACCTTC.

The CDR3: CASSFRTPDSNEQYF. DNA of the CDR3: TGTGCCAGCAGTTTCAGGACCCCGGATTCAAACGAGCAGTACTTC. The chain joins TRBV28 to TRBJ2-7; unclear D gene. Germline V gene data show CDR1 as MDHEN and CDR2 as SYDVKM. The CDR3 is 15 amino acids. The V gene lost 3 bases and the J gene lost 5 bases, with 17 bases spanning the gap.

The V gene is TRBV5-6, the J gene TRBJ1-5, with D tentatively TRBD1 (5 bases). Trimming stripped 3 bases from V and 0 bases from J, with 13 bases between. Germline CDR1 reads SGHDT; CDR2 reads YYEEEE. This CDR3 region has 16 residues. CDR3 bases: TGTGCCAGCAGCTATTCGGCAGGGTATAGCAATCAGCCCCAGCATTTT. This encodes CASSYSAGYSNQPQHF.

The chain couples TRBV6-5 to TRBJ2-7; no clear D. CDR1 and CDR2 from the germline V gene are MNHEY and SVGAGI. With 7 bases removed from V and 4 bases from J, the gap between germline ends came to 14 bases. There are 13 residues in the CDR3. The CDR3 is CASNAGPWYEQYF. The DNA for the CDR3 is TGTGCCAGCAACGCCGGGCCGTGGTACGAGCAGTACTTC.

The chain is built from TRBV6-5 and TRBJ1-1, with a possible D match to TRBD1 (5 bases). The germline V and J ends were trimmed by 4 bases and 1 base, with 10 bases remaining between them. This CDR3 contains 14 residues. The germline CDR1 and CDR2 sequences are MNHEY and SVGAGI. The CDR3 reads CASSWQRGNTEAFF. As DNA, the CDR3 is TGTGCCAGCAGTTGGCAAAGGGGGAACACTGAAGCTTTCTTT.

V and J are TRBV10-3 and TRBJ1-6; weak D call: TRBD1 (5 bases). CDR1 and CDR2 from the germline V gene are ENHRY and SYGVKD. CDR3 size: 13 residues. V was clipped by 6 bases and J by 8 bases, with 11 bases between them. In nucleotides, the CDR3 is TGTGCCATCAGGGACACTGGGGATTCACCCCTCCACTTT. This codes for CAIRDTGDSPLHF.

The CDR3, as DNA: TGTGCCAGTAGAATGGGGGGACTCAATGAAAAACTGTTTTTT. The encoded protein is CASRMGGLNEKLFF. The rearrangement uses TRBV19 and TRBJ1-4, with TRBD1 as a possible D gene (5 bases). This CDR3 comprises 14 residues. The germline V gene encodes CDR1 LNHDA and CDR2 SQIVND (reference sequence). Trimming removed 6 bases from V and 5 bases from J, with 13 bases in between.

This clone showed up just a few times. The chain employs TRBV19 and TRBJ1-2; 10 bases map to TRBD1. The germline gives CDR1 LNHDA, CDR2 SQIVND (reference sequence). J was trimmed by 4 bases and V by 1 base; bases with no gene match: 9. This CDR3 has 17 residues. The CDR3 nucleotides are TGTGCCAGTAGTATAGCCCCGGGACAGGGGCACCCCTATGGCTACACCTTC. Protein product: CASSIAPGQGHPYGYTF.

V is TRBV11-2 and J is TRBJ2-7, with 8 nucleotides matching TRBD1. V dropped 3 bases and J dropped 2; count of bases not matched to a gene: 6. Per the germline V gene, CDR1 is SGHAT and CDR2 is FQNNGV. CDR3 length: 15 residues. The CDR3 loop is CASSFRTGYTYEQYF. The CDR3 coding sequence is TGTGCCAGCAGCTTTAGGACAGGGTACACCTACGAGCAGTACTTC.

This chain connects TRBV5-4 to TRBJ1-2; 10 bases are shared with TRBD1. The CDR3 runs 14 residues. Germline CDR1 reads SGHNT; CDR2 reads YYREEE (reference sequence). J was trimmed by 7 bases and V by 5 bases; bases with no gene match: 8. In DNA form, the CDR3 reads TGTGCCAGCAGATTCCGGGACAGGGGTGGTGGCTACACCTTC. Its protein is CASRFRDRGGGYTF.